This paragraph reports one TCR beta chain. Antigen unknown. This sample stems from a study of OX40 agonist ivuxolimab in advanced cancers. At the level of the study: Partial response was recorded in three patients: one hepatocellular carcinoma and two cutaneous melanoma cases.

Repertoires were generated with immunoSEQ multiplex PCR, while TCRdb's copy carries only in-frame clones and drops some. The sample comprises fewer than 100,000 clones, 80% to 90% of which are singletons, and 10% rests with the top ten. Whole-study results and caveats: The expanded peripheral T cells' antigen specificity was not determined. Clonal expansion from baseline to week 6 occurred in both CD4+ and CD8+ T cells.

Germline V gene data show CDR1 as MNHEY and CDR2 as SVGAGI. With V trimmed by 6 bases and J by 9 bases, 6 bases remained unmatched. The CDR3 runs 12 residues. The sequences come from CD4+ or CD8+ T cells sorted from blood, collected in a trial of the OX40 agonist ivuxolimab. The TCR originated in an adult with an advanced solid tumor such as melanoma, head and neck, liver or kidney cancer. This chain connects TRBV6-5 to TRBJ2-3; TRBD2 matches 7 bases. CDR3: CASRTGTTTQYF. DNA of the CDR3: TGTGCCAGCAGGACCGGGACTACCACGCAGTATTTT.